The rows below give T cell receptor beta chains drawn from one sample of a study of OX40 agonist ivuxolimab in advanced cancers. Here immunoSEQ multiplex PCR was the method, and the copy in TCRdb shows in-frame clones only, minus some. The data contain tens of thousands of clones, around four fifths of them singletons. The source was CD4+ or CD8+ T cells sorted from blood, collected in a trial of the OX40 agonist ivuxolimab. These receptor sequences come from an adult with an advanced solid tumor such as melanoma, head and neck, liver or kidney cancer. Each CDR3 is given with its conserved first and last residue. Each record gives: CDR3 DNA, CDR3 protein, J gene, V gene, D gene, clone size. D genes are given only for firm matches. Where a row states a size, it is once, few, many or the class of an expanded clone; other rows omit it.

DNA: TGTGCCTGGAGTGTGGGGGGCACTGAAGCTTTCTTT
CDR3: CAWSVGGTEAFF
J: TRBJ1-1
V: TRBV30
D: -
size: -

DNA: TGTGCCAGCAGCTTACAAGGGGACTATGGCTACACCTTC
CDR3: CASSLQGDYGYTF
J: TRBJ1-2
V: TRBV7-3
D: -
size: -

DNA: TGTGCCAGCAGCTTAGTAGTGAGAATCGTATACAATGAGCAGTTCTTC
CDR3: CASSLVVRIVYNEQFF
J: TRBJ2-1
V: TRBV7-9
D: -
size: -

DNA: TGTGCCAGCAGCCCGTACAGGGGGACTAGCGCTGGGGGTGAGCAGTTCTTC
CDR3: CASSPYRGTSAGGEQFF
J: TRBJ2-1
V: TRBV5-4
D: TRBD2
size: -

DNA: TGTGCCAGCAGAAGACAGGGGGGGATTGACTACACCTTC
CDR3: CASRRQGGIDYTF
J: TRBJ1-2
V: TRBV6-5
D: TRBD1
size: -

DNA: TGTGCCAGCACCTTACAGGGGGCTATAAATCAGCCCCAGCATTTT
CDR3: CASTLQGAINQPQHF
J: TRBJ1-5
V: TRBV6-1
D: TRBD1
size: -

DNA: TGTGCCAGCAGCGTTGACAGGGGAAACACCATATATTTT
CDR3: CASSVDRGNTIYF
J: TRBJ1-3
V: TRBV9
D: -
size: few

DNA: TGTGCCAGCAGTAGGAGGTCCACAGATACGCAGTATTTT
CDR3: CASSRRSTDTQYF
J: TRBJ2-3
V: TRBV28
D: -
size: -

DNA: TGTGCCAGCACCCAACGAGGGCGTGACTTCACCGGGGAGCTGTTTTTT
CDR3: CASTQRGRDFTGELFF
J: TRBJ2-2
V: TRBV28
D: -
size: once

DNA: TGTGCCAGCAGCTTCGGCGGGAGCACAGATACGCAGTATTTT
CDR3: CASSFGGSTDTQYF
J: TRBJ2-3
V: TRBV7-9
D: -
size: -

DNA: TGTGCCATCAGTGAGCAACAGGGACACCACACTGAAGCTTTCTTT
CDR3: CAISEQQGHHTEAFF
J: TRBJ1-1
V: TRBV10-3
D: -
size: -

DNA: TGTGCCAGCAGTTACAATGGACAGATGGGTCAGCCCCAGCATTTT
CDR3: CASSYNGQMGQPQHF
J: TRBJ1-5
V: TRBV6-5
D: -
size: -

DNA: TGTGCCAGCAGCAGGTGGGGGGGACAGGGGGCCCCGCAAGAGACCCAGTACTTC
CDR3: CASSRWGGQGAPQETQYF
J: TRBJ2-5
V: TRBV11-3
D: TRBD1
size: few

DNA: TGTGCCAGCAGGGGGACATCGATGAACACTGAAGCTTTCTTT
CDR3: CASRGTSMNTEAFF
J: TRBJ1-1
V: TRBV2
D: -
size: -

DNA: TGTGCCAGTAGTTGGCGGGGGAATGAGCAGTTCTTC
CDR3: CASSWRGNEQFF
J: TRBJ2-1
V: TRBV19
D: TRBD2
size: -

DNA: TGTGCCAGCACTAATACAGCGGCGACCGAGCAGTACTTC
CDR3: CASTNTAATEQYF
J: TRBJ2-7
V: TRBV6-5
D: -
size: -

DNA: TGTGCCAGCAGCTTAAGGAGGGAAATCGAGACCCAGTACTTC
CDR3: CASSLRREIETQYF
J: TRBJ2-5
V: TRBV11-1
D: -
size: once

DNA: TGTGCCAGTAGTATATTAGGGGCCAATGAGCAGTTCTTC
CDR3: CASSILGANEQFF
J: TRBJ2-1
V: TRBV19
D: -
size: -

DNA: TGTGCCAGTAGTATAAGCCCCCAGATCAATACGCAGTATTTT
CDR3: CASSISPQINTQYF
J: TRBJ2-3
V: TRBV19
D: -
size: -

DNA: TGTGCCAGCAGCTTTCGATTAGCGGGATCCACAGATACGCAGTATTTT
CDR3: CASSFRLAGSTDTQYF
J: TRBJ2-3
V: TRBV5-6
D: TRBD2
size: -

DNA: TGTGCCAGCAGGAGGCAGTTTTTGGGCCTAAGCGGGGAGCAGTACTTC
CDR3: CASRRQFLGLSGEQYF
J: TRBJ2-7
V: TRBV27
D: -
size: large

DNA: TGTGCCAGCAGTTTCGGGGGGAGTCAAGGGGAGCAGTACTTC
CDR3: CASSFGGSQGEQYF
J: TRBJ2-7
V: TRBV28
D: TRBD2
size: -

DNA: TGTGCCAGCAGCCAAGTAGCGGGAACCACAGATACGCAGTATTTT
CDR3: CASSQVAGTTDTQYF
J: TRBJ2-3
V: TRBV14
D: TRBD2
size: -

DNA: TGTGCCAGCAGCCTTTCGGGGCTCAATCAGCCCCAGCATTTT
CDR3: CASSLSGLNQPQHF
J: TRBJ1-5
V: TRBV7-2
D: -
size: -

DNA: TGTGCCATCGGCAGAACTAACACCGGGGAGCTGTTTTTT
CDR3: CAIGRTNTGELFF
J: TRBJ2-2
V: TRBV10-3
D: -
size: -

DNA: TGTGCCAGCTCATCCTACAGGGTCTTACTTCTAGCGGGAGCCCGAACTAGCACAGATACGCAGTATTTT
CDR3: CASSSYRVLLLAGARTSTDTQYF
J: TRBJ2-3
V: TRBV18
D: TRBD2
size: -

DNA: TGTGCCAGCAGCTCTACTAGCGGATCCTACGAGCAGTACTTC
CDR3: CASSSTSGSYEQYF
J: TRBJ2-7
V: TRBV5-5
D: TRBD2
size: -

DNA: TGTGCCAGCAGTCTAAGGATTATTGGTACTAGAAGCTACACCTTC
CDR3: CASSLRIIGTRSYTF
J: TRBJ1-2
V: TRBV28
D: -
size: few

DNA: TGTGCCAGCAGCATGGACGTCATGGATGAGCAGTTCTTC
CDR3: CASSMDVMDEQFF
J: TRBJ2-1
V: TRBV7-6
D: -
size: -

DNA: TGTGCCAGCAGTCCACGGCGACAGGCCTCCTACGAGCAGTACTTC
CDR3: CASSPRRQASYEQYF
J: TRBJ2-7
V: TRBV28
D: -
size: -

DNA: TGTGCCAGCAGTTACCTGACTAGTCGGTGGGAAGAGACCCAGTACTTC
CDR3: CASSYLTSRWEETQYF
J: TRBJ2-5
V: TRBV6-5
D: -
size: -

DNA: TGTGCCAGCAGCTTACCCACTTCGGGGGCCGGGGAGCTGTTTTTT
CDR3: CASSLPTSGAGELFF
J: TRBJ2-2
V: TRBV7-9
D: -
size: -

DNA: TGTGCCAGCAGTAAAGGGGCCCCCAATCAGCCCCAGCATTTT
CDR3: CASSKGAPNQPQHF
J: TRBJ1-5
V: TRBV2
D: -
size: -

DNA: TGTGCCAGTAGGACCCCCGGGGGTGACTATGGCTACACCTTC
CDR3: CASRTPGGDYGYTF
J: TRBJ1-2
V: TRBV19
D: -
size: -

DNA: TGTGCCAGCAGTCTACGGGACAGTATCTACAATGAGCAGTTCTTC
CDR3: CASSLRDSIYNEQFF
J: TRBJ2-1
V: TRBV2
D: TRBD1
size: once

DNA: TGTGCCAGACAGGCGTTCTCTGGAAACACCATATATTTT
CDR3: CARQAFSGNTIYF
J: TRBJ1-3
V: TRBV6-4
D: -
size: -

DNA: TGTGCCAGCCGCCTCGCGCCGGGGGGCGGTAATGAAAAACTGTTTTTT
CDR3: CASRLAPGGGNEKLFF
J: TRBJ1-4
V: TRBV5-5
D: -
size: -

DNA: TGTGCCAGCAGCACCGGCGGTTCAGGGGAGTTCGGTGGCTACACCTTC
CDR3: CASSTGGSGEFGGYTF
J: TRBJ1-2
V: TRBV5-4
D: -
size: once

DNA: TGCAGCGTAGCTAGCTCCTACGAGCAGTACTTC
CDR3: CSVASSYEQYF
J: TRBJ2-7
V: TRBV29-1
D: -
size: -

DNA: TGTGCCAGCAGATCCGACAGGGTAGGGGCCGGGGCCAACGTCCTGACTTTC
CDR3: CASRSDRVGAGANVLTF
J: TRBJ2-6
V: TRBV28
D: TRBD1
size: -

DNA: TGTGCCAGCAGCCATGAGCCTAGATATGGCTACACCTTC
CDR3: CASSHEPRYGYTF
J: TRBJ1-2
V: TRBV6-5
D: -
size: -

DNA: TGCAGCGTTGGGGAACGGGGGACTGAAGCTTTCTTT
CDR3: CSVGERGTEAFF
J: TRBJ1-1
V: TRBV29-1
D: -
size: -

DNA: TGTGCCAGCTCTCGTACACCCGGGACAGGGGGCAATCAGCCCCAGCATTTT
CDR3: CASSRTPGTGGNQPQHF
J: TRBJ1-5
V: TRBV13
D: TRBD1
size: -

DNA: TGTGCCAGCAGCTTAGCCGGGACCCGAGCAACTAATGAAAAACTGTTTTTT
CDR3: CASSLAGTRATNEKLFF
J: TRBJ1-4
V: TRBV11-3
D: -
size: once

DNA: TGCAGCGTTGAACCTTTGAGCGGGGTGAGCTCCTACAATGAGCAGTTCTTC
CDR3: CSVEPLSGVSSYNEQFF
J: TRBJ2-1
V: TRBV29-1
D: TRBD2
size: -

DNA: TGTGCCAGCAGCGGGACAGACTACTATGGCTACACCTTC
CDR3: CASSGTDYYGYTF
J: TRBJ1-2
V: TRBV9
D: -
size: -

DNA: TGTGCCAGCAGCCAAGAGACAGGGCCCTACGAGCAGTACTTC
CDR3: CASSQETGPYEQYF
J: TRBJ2-7
V: TRBV14
D: TRBD1
size: -

DNA: TGTGCCAGCAGCAAAGTAGAGTCCAGCAATCAGCCCCAGCATTTT
CDR3: CASSKVESSNQPQHF
J: TRBJ1-5
V: TRBV21-1
D: -
size: -

DNA: TGTGCCAGCTCAGCCGGGACAGGTGTTGGGGCCAACGTCCTGACTTTC
CDR3: CASSAGTGVGANVLTF
J: TRBJ2-6
V: TRBV18
D: TRBD1
size: once

DNA: TGTGCTAGTGGTTTCTTGGGACAGGGGGATGGTGAAGCTTTCTTT
CDR3: CASGFLGQGDGEAFF
J: TRBJ1-1
V: TRBV12-5
D: TRBD1
size: -

DNA: TGTGCCAGCAGTTTAAGTCTCCGGGACAGCCAAGAGACCCAGTACTTC
CDR3: CASSLSLRDSQETQYF
J: TRBJ2-5
V: TRBV27
D: TRBD1
size: -

DNA: TGTGCCAGCAGCGGGGGGTCTGGAAACACCATATATTTT
CDR3: CASSGGSGNTIYF
J: TRBJ1-3
V: TRBV9
D: -
size: -

DNA: TGTGCCAGCAGCTCCAGGACTAGCGGGACTAGCACAGATACGCAGTATTTT
CDR3: CASSSRTSGTSTDTQYF
J: TRBJ2-3
V: TRBV7-3
D: TRBD2
size: -

DNA: TGTGCCACCAGCCCTGACACGAACACCTTC
CDR3: CATSPDTNTF
J: TRBJ1-2
V: TRBV15
D: -
size: -

DNA: TGTGCCAGCAGCCAAGCGGACAGGGGGACCTACGAGCAGTACTTC
CDR3: CASSQADRGTYEQYF
J: TRBJ2-7
V: TRBV14
D: TRBD1
size: -

DNA: TGTGCCGGACAGGGGTCAGGCAATGAGCAGTTCTTC
CDR3: CAGQGSGNEQFF
J: TRBJ2-1
V: TRBV28
D: TRBD1
size: -